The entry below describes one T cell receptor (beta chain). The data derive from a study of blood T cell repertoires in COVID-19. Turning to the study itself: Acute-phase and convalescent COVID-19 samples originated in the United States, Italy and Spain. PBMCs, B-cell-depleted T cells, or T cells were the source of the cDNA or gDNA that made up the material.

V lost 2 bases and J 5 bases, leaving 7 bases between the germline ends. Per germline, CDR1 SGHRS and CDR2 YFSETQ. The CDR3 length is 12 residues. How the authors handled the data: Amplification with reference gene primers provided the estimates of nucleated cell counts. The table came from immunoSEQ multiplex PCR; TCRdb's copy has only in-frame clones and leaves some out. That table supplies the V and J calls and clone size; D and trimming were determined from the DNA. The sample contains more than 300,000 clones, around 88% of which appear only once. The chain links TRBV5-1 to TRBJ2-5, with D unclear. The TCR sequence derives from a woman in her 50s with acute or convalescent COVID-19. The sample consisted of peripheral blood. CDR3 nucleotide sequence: TGCGCCAGCAGCTTCGGTTCGGAGACCCAGTACTTC. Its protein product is CASSFGSETQYF.